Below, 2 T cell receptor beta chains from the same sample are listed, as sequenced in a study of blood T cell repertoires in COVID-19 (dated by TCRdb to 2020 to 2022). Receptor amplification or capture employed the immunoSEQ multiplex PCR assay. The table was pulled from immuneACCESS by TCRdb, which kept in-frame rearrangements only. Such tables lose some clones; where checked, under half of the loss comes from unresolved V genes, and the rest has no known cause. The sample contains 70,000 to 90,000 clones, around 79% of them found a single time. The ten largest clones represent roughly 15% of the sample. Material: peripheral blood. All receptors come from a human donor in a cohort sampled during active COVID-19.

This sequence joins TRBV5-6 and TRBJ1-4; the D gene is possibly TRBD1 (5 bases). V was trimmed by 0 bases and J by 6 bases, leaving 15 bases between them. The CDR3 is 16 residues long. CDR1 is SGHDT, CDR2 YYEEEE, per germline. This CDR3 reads CASSLVGGNNDEKLFF. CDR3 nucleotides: TGTGCCAGCAGCTTGGTTGGGGGGAATAATGATGAAAAACTGTTTTTT.

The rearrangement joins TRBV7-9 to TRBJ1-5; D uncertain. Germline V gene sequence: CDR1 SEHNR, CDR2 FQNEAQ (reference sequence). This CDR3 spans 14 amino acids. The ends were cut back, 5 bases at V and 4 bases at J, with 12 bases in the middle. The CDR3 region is CASSPPAINQPQHF. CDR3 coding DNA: TGTGCCAGCAGCCCCCCCGCGATAAATCAGCCCCAGCATTTT.